Listed below are T cell receptor beta chains from one sample, sequenced in a study of spatial heterogeneity in lung cancer. Via MiXCR, TCRdb re-called the 5' RACE reads, giving one row per CDR3 protein. The sample lists about 100,000 distinct CDR3 sequences, about 4.4% occurring once. This specimen consisted of lung tumor tissue, obtained at surgery. These receptors were taken from a male donor with early-stage non-small cell lung cancer. Each CDR3 is given with its conserved first and last residue. A D gene is named only where the DNA matches it firmly. Clone sizes are given selectively: once, few, many, or a class where the clone is expanded.

V	J	D	size	DNA	CDR3
TRBV12-3/TRBV12-4	TRBJ2-3	TRBD2	many	TGTGCCAGCAGTTTCCTAGCGGGGCGCACAGATACGCAGTATTTT	CASSFLAGRTDTQYF
TRBV15	TRBJ2-3	TRBD1	-	TGTGCCACCAATTACGGACAGGGGGGACCAGATACGCAGTATTTT	CATNYGQGGPDTQYF
TRBV28	TRBJ2-6	-	few	TGTGCCAGCAGACCCGTAGGAGCGGCAATACCCTCTGGGGCCAACGTCCTGACTTTC	CASRPVGAAIPSGANVLTF
TRBV14	TRBJ2-5	-	many	TGTGCCAGCAGCCAAGTCGTAGCGGCCTACCAAGAGACCCAGTACTTC	CASSQVVAAYQETQYF
TRBV28	TRBJ2-4	TRBD1	many	TGTGCCAGCAGCACGGGAGAGACAGGGGGAAACATTCAGTACTTC	CASSTGETGGNIQYF
TRBV10-3	TRBJ2-7	-	many	TGTGCCATCAGTCGCAGCGAGTACGAGCAGTACTTC	CAISRSEYEQYF
TRBV11-3	TRBJ1-5	-	-	TGTGCCAGCAGCTTAGGAACACCTAACACCTCTAGCAATCAGCCCCAGCATTTT	CASSLGTPNTSSNQPQHF
TRBV3-1	TRBJ2-7	-	many	TGTGCCAGCAGCCACTATCACTCCTACGAGCAGTACTTC	CASSHYHSYEQYF
TRBV28	TRBJ2-3	-	many	TGTGCCAGCAGCCTTGTGGGGGCAGATACGCAGTATTTT	CASSLVGADTQYF
TRBV4-2	TRBJ2-1	TRBD2	few	TGTGCCAGCAGCCAAGATGGTTTACAGCGGGAGGGCCTCCCCAATGAGCAGTTCTTC	CASSQDGLQREGLPNEQFF
TRBV29-1	TRBJ2-1	TRBD1	many	TGCAGCGTTGGGGACAGGGGTGGACACAACGAGCAGTTCTTC	CSVGDRGGHNEQFF
TRBV28	TRBJ1-6	-	many	TGTGCCAGCAGTTCTCCGGGACGTGGAAGGAATTCACCCCTCCACTTT	CASSSPGRGRNSPLHF
TRBV4-1	TRBJ1-2	-	many	TGCGCCAGCAGCCAGCGCCGTGTGGGCGATGGCTACACCTTC	CASSQRRVGDGYTF
TRBV7-2	TRBJ2-3	-	many	TGTGCCAGCAGCTTCTCCCTATACGGCACAGATACGCAGTATTTT	CASSFSLYGTDTQYF
TRBV3-1	TRBJ2-7	-	many	TGTGCCAGCAGCCAAGCCCCTAACTACGAGCAGTACTTC	CASSQAPNYEQYF
TRBV12-3/TRBV12-4	TRBJ2-3	-	many	TGTGCCAGCAGCAACACCAAATCGGTCCCAGATACGCAGTATTTT	CASSNTKSVPDTQYF
TRBV2	TRBJ1-1	TRBD1	many	TGTGCCAGCAGGAAAGACAGGGGGAACACTGAAGCTTTCTTT	CASRKDRGNTEAFF
TRBV5-1	TRBJ1-2	-	many	TGCGCCAGCAGCTTGTTGAGAGGGGATGACTATGGCTACACCTTC	CASSLLRGDDYGYTF
TRBV10-3	TRBJ2-1	TRBD1	-	TGTGCCATCGGGGCCGGGACAGGGAGGGATGAGCAGTTCTTC	CAIGAGTGRDEQFF
TRBV11-1	TRBJ2-2	TRBD2	many	TGTGCCAGCAGCTTGACTAGCGGTACCGGGGAGCTGTTTTTT	CASSLTSGTGELFF
TRBV9	TRBJ2-3	-	many	TGTGCCAGCAGCGCGAGGTCCGGGAGAGGCACAGATACGCAGTATTTT	CASSARSGRGTDTQYF
TRBV29-1	TRBJ2-3	-	-	TGCAGCGTTGTACGTAGCGGTGGGGATACGCAGTATTTT	CSVVRSGGDTQYF
TRBV15	TRBJ2-4	TRBD1	many	TGTGCCACCAGCGTATGGGACAGGGGATGGGACAAAAACATTCAGTACTTC	CATSVWDRGWDKNIQYF
TRBV29-1	TRBJ2-5	-	many	TGCAGCGTTGACCCGATCGTTCTATCGGACGCTGACCAAGAGACCCAGTACTTC	CSVDPIVLSDADQETQYF
TRBV15	TRBJ2-3	TRBD2	many	TGTGCCACCAGTACCTCAAGCGGGAGTCCGGCAGATACGCAGTATTTT	CATSTSSGSPADTQYF
TRBV20-1	TRBJ2-1	TRBD2	many	TGCAGTGCTAGAGAGGCTAGCGGGAGGCAATACAATGAGCAGTTCTTC	CSAREASGRQYNEQFF
TRBV15	TRBJ2-4	-	few	TGTGCCACCAGCCCACGTCAGAGGCAAGCCAAAAACATTCAGTACTTC	CATSPRQRQAKNIQYF
TRBV5-1	TRBJ1-1	-	many	TGCGCCAGCAGCTTGGGATCGTTGGGGGCGTTGAACACTGAAGCTTTCTTT	CASSLGSLGALNTEAFF
TRBV6-5	TRBJ1-4	-	many	TGTGCCAGCAGTTACTCAAGCATAGATGATGAAAAACTGTTTTTT	CASSYSSIDDEKLFF
TRBV12-3/TRBV12-4	TRBJ2-1	-	many	TGTGCCAGCAGCCCCGGACAATACAATGAGCAGTTCTTC	CASSPGQYNEQFF
TRBV9	TRBJ1-2	-	many	TGTGCCAGCAGCCCCACCCGGGGAGGGGAGACGCCAAACTATGGCTACACCTTC	CASSPTRGGETPNYGYTF
TRBV25-1	TRBJ1-4	-	many	TGTGCCACCAAGGACAGTGGACGAGAAAAACTGTTTTTT	CATKDSGREKLFF
TRBV12-3/TRBV12-4	TRBJ2-7	-	few	TGTGCCAGCAGTTTGGCGGGGTACTCCTACGAGCAGTACTTC	CASSLAGYSYEQYF
TRBV5-1	TRBJ1-6	-	-	TGCGCCAGCGGCAGTGGGGCGGATTCACCCCTCCACTTT	CASGSGADSPLHF
TRBV5-1	TRBJ1-1	-	many	TGCGCCAGCAGCAGCATGGGGGCGAACACTGAAGCTTTCTTT	CASSSMGANTEAFF
TRBV5-1	TRBJ2-1	-	few	TGCGCCAGCAGCTTACGGCTAGAGGAGCAGTTCTTC	CASSLRLEEQFF
TRBV28	TRBJ2-7	TRBD2	-	TGTGCCAGCAGAGCTGGGCTAGCGGGAGAGGAGCAGTACTTC	CASRAGLAGEEQYF
TRBV20-1	TRBJ2-7	TRBD2	few	TGCAGTGCTAGCAGGCACGGACTAGCGGATTCCGACGAGCAGTACTTC	CSASRHGLADSDEQYF
TRBV12-3/TRBV12-4	TRBJ2-1	-	-	TGTGCCAGCAGTGGCAATGAGCAGTTCTTC	CASSGNEQFF
TRBV20-1	TRBJ1-5	-	many	TGCAGTGCTAGATCGTTTGGCAGATTCAATCAGCCCCAGCATTTT	CSARSFGRFNQPQHF
TRBV5-1	TRBJ2-1	TRBD2	-	TGCGCCAGCAGCGGGGGACTAGTCTCCTACAATGAGCAGTTCTTC	CASSGGLVSYNEQFF
TRBV4-2	TRBJ2-1	-	many	TGTGCCAGCAGCCAACTAACTAGGGACAATGAGCAGTTCTTC	CASSQLTRDNEQFF
TRBV28	TRBJ2-7	-	many	TGTGCCAGCAAGGAAGCAGCCTACGAGCAGTACTTC	CASKEAAYEQYF
TRBV7-9	TRBJ2-7	TRBD1	few	TGTGCCCCCAGCAGCCTGGACAGGGGGTACGAGCAGTACTTC	CAPSSLDRGYEQYF
TRBV20-1	TRBJ1-2	-	many	TGCAGTGCTAGAGTTCCCAGGGACTATGGCTACACCTTC	CSARVPRDYGYTF
TRBV28	TRBJ2-2	TRBD2	many	TGTGCCAGCAGTCCCGGGACTAAACTCACCGGGGAGCTGTTTTTT	CASSPGTKLTGELFF
TRBV12-3/TRBV12-4	TRBJ2-3	-	many	TGTGCCAGCCGAGGAGGGACCACAGATACGCAGTATTTT	CASRGGTTDTQYF
TRBV3-1	TRBJ1-1	-	many	TGTGCCAGCAGCCACTCAGGGACCGAGAACACTGAAGCTTTCTTT	CASSHSGTENTEAFF
TRBV5-5	TRBJ1-5	-	-	TGTGCCAGCAGCTTTGGGCAGCCTCGCAATCAGCCCCAGCATTTT	CASSFGQPRNQPQHF
TRBV12-3/TRBV12-4	TRBJ2-1	TRBD2	many	TGTGCCAGCAGTTTTTCTGGGGGGGTTCTTTATGAGCAGTTCTTC	CASSFSGGVLYEQFF
TRBV3-1	TRBJ2-1	-	many	TGTGCCAGCAGCCAAGATGCTAGCTACAATGAGCAGTTCTTC	CASSQDASYNEQFF
TRBV27	TRBJ2-2	TRBD1	many	TGTGCCAGCAGTCGAAAGGGGGCTGTCACCGGGGAGCTGTTTTTT	CASSRKGAVTGELFF
TRBV12-3/TRBV12-4	TRBJ1-1	-	many	TGTGCCAGCAGCACTCGGGGCACTGAAGCTTTCTTT	CASSTRGTEAFF
TRBV2	TRBJ1-1	-	few	TGTGCCAGCATCTCTCCCATCAGAGACACTGAAGCTTTCTTT	CASISPIRDTEAFF
TRBV7-9	TRBJ2-1	-	once	TGTGCCAGCAGCTCCCCACTGTTCTTC	CASSSPLFF
TRBV12-3/TRBV12-4	TRBJ1-1	-	many	TGTGCCAGCAGTAGACTAGGGAACACTGAAGCTTTCTTT	CASSRLGNTEAFF
TRBV4-1	TRBJ1-1	-	many	TGCGCCAGCAGCCAAGATAAGAGAAGGGGGGAAGCTTTCTTT	CASSQDKRRGEAFF
TRBV20-1	TRBJ2-1	TRBD2	many	TGCAGTGCTAGAGAACTCAGCGGGAGTCTGGATGAGCAGTTCTTC	CSARELSGSLDEQFF
TRBV7-9	TRBJ1-1	-	-	TGTGCCAGCGGCCCATACACTGAAGCTTTCTTT	CASGPYTEAFF
TRBV7-9	TRBJ2-7	-	many	TGTGCCAGCAGCGCTAAGAGTCCGGGACCGAGAACCTACGAGCAGTACTTC	CASSAKSPGPRTYEQYF